This record looks at one TCR beta chain sequence and its context. Antigen: not known. The data derive from a study of STAT3 mutations in large granular lymphocyte leukemia. Study at large: Canonical activating STAT3 mutations were detected in roughly half of the longitudinally sequenced T-LGLL patients.

Germline CDR1 is MNHEY and CDR2 is SVGAGI. The CDR3 spans 13 residues. The germline V and J ends were trimmed by 5 bases and 5 bases, with 12 bases remaining between them. The study, taken as a whole, reports: At least one immunodominant TCR beta clonotype appeared in every T-cell large granular lymphocyte leukemia patient.

Using immunoSEQ multiplex PCR, the repertoire was profiled, and TCRdb retains in-frame clones only, with some absent. The sample carries around 8,500 clones, about 89% recorded once. Sequences were obtained from peripheral blood mononuclear cells. The clonotype comes from a man of 80 years or more with T-cell large granular lymphocyte leukemia. Some clones in this sample may be carry-over from other donors' samples. The chain combines TRBV6-5 with TRBJ1-1; D not resolved. The DNA of the CDR3 is TGTGCCAGCAGTCCACCGGGCCGTACTGAAGCTTTCTTT. Encoded protein: CASSPPGRTEAFF.